This T cell receptor (beta chain) originates from a study of T cell responses to AZD1222 COVID-19 vaccine. Study-level findings and limits: Just a handful of people given AZD1222 tested seropositive at baseline. Increases in Spike-specific TCR breadth and depth were seen after two AZD1222 doses.

This clone was seen more than once but under ten times. Antigen: not known. Sequenced by immunoSEQ multiplex PCR; TCRdb stores in-frame clones only, minus some. Of some 25,000 clones detected, 85% to 90% appear once; the ten largest clones hold around 7.9%. This specimen consisted of peripheral blood, obtained 28 days after the second AZD1222 dose. The sequence was obtained from an adult who received the AZD1222 COVID-19 vaccine.

The CDR3 spells CASSLAGGYTGELFF. The CDR3 coding sequence is TGTGCCAGCAGCCTGGCGGGGGGTTACACCGGGGAGCTGTTTTTT. The chain carries TRBV5-8 and TRBJ2-2, with TRBD2 identical over 8 bases. V shed 4 bases and J 3 bases; nucleotides not matched to a gene: 5. Germline assignment: CDR1 SGHTS and CDR2 YDEGEE. The CDR3 runs 15 residues.